This T cell receptor beta chain appears in the sequencing data of a study of T cell repertoires in cytomegalovirus infection. Overall study context: Newly reported HLA-C-restricted and thoroughly characterized HLA-B-restricted CMV epitopes were employed. Through public TCR beta signatures, both CMV infection and matching HLA type were indicated.

Study findings and constraints: The response measured ex vivo was dominated by TCR beta clonotypes (HLA-C-restricted and CMV-specific).

Of note for this clonotype: Its cognate antigen is unknown.

J lost 5 bases, V lost 2 bases, and 8 bases had no gene match. The CDR3 has 15 residues. Germline V CDR1 and CDR2: MNHEY, SMNVEV (reference sequence). TCRdb analysed the reads with MiXCR anew, one entry per CDR3 protein. The repertoire includes some 900,000 distinct CDR3 sequences, about 33% of them detected once, and roughly an eighth sits in the top ten. The chain links TRBV27 to TRBJ2-7; TRBD1 matches at 8 bases. The sequenced sample was cultured CD8+ T cells from PBMCs, obtained from culture after CMV antigen stimulation. The clonotype originates from a human donor in good health (CMV status not recorded). Some clones in this sample may be carry-over from other donors' samples. The CDR3 region is CASSLGGQVGDEQYV. In DNA form, the CDR3 reads TGTGCCAGCAGTTTAGGGGGACAGGTAGGGGACGAGCAGTACGTC.